The 11 T cell receptor beta chains given below trace back to one sample, sequenced in a study of CD4+ T cells in melanoma (dated by TCRdb to between 2021 and 2024). Receptors were amplified or captured by the immunoSEQ multiplex PCR assay. This immuneACCESS table, as held by TCRdb, lists in-frame sequences with V and J called but not all clones. Of the missing ones, under half trace to an unresolved V gene in checked studies; the others have no known cause. The sample table lists 110,000 to 150,000 clones, about nine tenths of them with a count of one. The top ten hold over 1.5% of the sample. The receptors were sampled from a human donor with melanoma.

This clone was detected a few times. The chain joins TRBV7-8 to TRBJ2-1; D possibly corresponds to TRBD2 (6 bases). The CDR3 runs to 14 residues. V was shortened by 5 bases and J by 0 bases, with 8 bases between the two germline ends. Germline V CDR1 and CDR2: SGHVS, FQNEAQ. The CDR3 is CASSRGSSYNEQFF. The CDR3 nucleotides read TGTGCCAGCAGCCGGGGGAGCTCCTACAATGAGCAGTTCTTC.

The chain has TRBV6-5 and TRBJ1-5; D might be TRBD1 (5 bases). The CDR3 is made up of 14 amino acids. Germline CDR1 and CDR2: MNHEY and SVGAGI. V was cut by 6 bases and J by 9 bases, with 18 bases left in between. The DNA for the CDR3 is TGTGCCAGCAGCGCGCAGGGAGGGCTTTGGCCCCAGCATTTT. Translation: CASSAQGGLWPQHF.

The chain couples TRBV5-1 to TRBJ1-2; D not certain. Germline V gene sequence: CDR1 SGHRS, CDR2 YFSETQ. This CDR3 contains 14 residues. V lost 0 bases, J lost 2 bases, and 8 bases lay in between. As DNA, the CDR3 is TGCGCCAGCAGCTTGGGCCAGCCGAACTATGGCTACACCTTC. It yields the protein CASSLGQPNYGYTF.

This sequence joins TRBV12-5 and TRBJ2-1, with 8 bases matching TRBD2. Per the germline V gene, CDR1 is LGHNT and CDR2 is FRNRAP. The CDR3 runs 13 residues. V dropped 2 bases and J dropped 9; count of bases not matched to a gene: 3. The CDR3 sequence: CASGLPGGTEQFF. In DNA form, the CDR3 reads TGTGCTAGTGGTTTGCCGGGGGGGACTGAGCAGTTCTTC.

V usage is TRBV19 and J usage is TRBJ2-2; possibly TRBD1 for D (6 bases). The CDR3 covers 12 residues. Germline values: CDR1 LNHDA, CDR2 SQIVND (reference sequence). The V gene lost 6 bases and the J gene lost 7 bases, with 9 bases spanning the gap. The CDR3 DNA reads as TGTGCCAGTAGAGGGGGAGTCGGGGAGCTGTTTTTT. Amino acid sequence: CASRGGVGELFF.

The rearrangement uses TRBV10-1 and TRBJ2-7; tentative D call: TRBD2 (6 bases). The ends were cut back, 1 base at V and 4 bases at J, with 11 bases in the middle. CDR3 length equals 14 residues. The germline gives CDR1 WNHNN, CDR2 SYGVQD (reference sequence). The CDR3 spells CASSEYTTSYEQYF. In DNA form, the CDR3 reads TGCGCCAGCAGTGAGTATACGACTAGTTACGAGCAGTACTTC.

In this sample, this clone turned up a few times. The rearrangement links TRBV7-9 to TRBJ2-5; D may be TRBD2 (7 bases). Trimming left V 4 bases short and J 0 bases short, with 15 bases between. CDR3 length: 16 amino acids. Per the germline V gene, CDR1 is SEHNR and CDR2 is FQNEAQ (reference sequence). In DNA form, the CDR3 reads TGTGCCAGCAGCTCCCCGAGGGAGGGGGACCAAGAGACCCAGTACTTC. Its protein is CASSSPREGDQETQYF. The full variable domain, completed using reference TRBV7-9 and TRBJ2-5, is DTGVSQNPRHKITKRGQNVTFRCDPISEHNRLYWYRQTLGQGPEFLTYFQNEAQLEKSRLLSDRFSAERPKGSFSTLEIQRTEQGDSAMYLCASSSPREGDQETQYFGPGTRLLVL.

The chain has TRBV7-9 and TRBJ1-1; D is unclear. From germline, CDR1 is SEHNR and CDR2 FQNEAQ (reference sequence). V lost 3 bases, J lost 0 bases, and 5 bases lay in between. The CDR3 runs 13 residues. The CDR3 bases are TGTGCCAGCAGCTTGGCCATGAACACTGAAGCTTTCTTT. It encodes CASSLAMNTEAFF.

The V call is TRBV29-1, the J call TRBJ2-5; 7 bases match TRBD2. The CDR3 is 12 residues long. Germline trimming cut 7 bases from V and 5 bases from J; bases unmatched to any gene: 7. Germline CDR1 SQVTM, CDR2 ANQGSEA. CDR3 sequence (DNA): TGCAGCGGTTCCGGGGGGTCCGAGACCCAGTACTTC. Its protein product is CSGSGGSETQYF.

This chain links TRBV6-5 with TRBJ2-5; maybe TRBD2 (6 bases). Germline V gives CDR1 MNHEY, CDR2 SVGAGI. V lost 6 bases and J lost 7, with 18 bases in between. The CDR3 is made up of 14 amino acids. The CDR3 DNA reads TGTGCCAGCAGCCCCTACGGGACTGGGGGGACCCAGTACTTC. Amino acids: CASSPYGTGGTQYF.

The rearrangement joins TRBV27 to TRBJ2-7; 10 bases match TRBD2. Trimming cost V 2 bases and J 3 bases; bases outside gene matches: 4. The CDR3 runs to 15 residues. From germline, CDR1 is MNHEY and CDR2 SMNVEV (reference sequence). CDR3 residues: CASSLRSGGGYEQYF. Here the CDR3 DNA reads TGTGCCAGCAGTTTACGAAGCGGGGGGGGCTACGAGCAGTACTTC.